This note documents a single T cell receptor (beta chain) sequence. The data were obtained in a study of blood T cell repertoires in COVID-19. The V gene end was trimmed by 2 bases and the J gene end by 2 bases; junction bases not matched to a gene: 4. The CDR3 length is 16 residues. Looked up from germline, CDR1 is ENHRY and CDR2 is SYGVKD. TCRdb keeps only in-frame clones here, not all; method: immunoSEQ multiplex PCR. The sample consists of almost 500,000 clones, about nine tenths of them appearing once. The sequencing sample was made of PBMCs or T cells enriched from blood (not recorded which). The TCR sequence derives from a woman aged 55-70 years who had recovered from COVID-19. The rearrangement uses TRBV10-3 and TRBJ1-5; 9 nucleotides match TRBD1. Here the CDR3 reads CAISETGGAGNQPQHF. Written as DNA, the CDR3 is TGTGCCATCAGTGAGACAGGGGGCGCTGGCAATCAGCCCCAGCATTTT.